This passage covers 23 T cell receptor beta chains from one sample sequenced in a study of molecular identifiers for immune sequencing clone quantification. Each CDR3 protein is one row after TCRdb ran MiXCR on the PCR reads. The data show around 480,000 distinct CDR3 sequences, roughly a fifth seen once. Sequencing was done on a sample of naive CD8+ T cells from blood, with Jurkat cell RNA spiked in. As to subset: FACS-sorted CD8+CD4-CCR7+CD45RA+ naive T cells. These receptors were obtained from a human donor in good health. Some libraries in this study had Jurkat cell RNA spiked in.

This clonotype occurred many times. This chain uses TRBV29-1 with TRBJ2-7, with 9 bases identical to TRBD1. Per the germline V gene, CDR1 is SQVTM and CDR2 is ANQGSEA. The CDR3 is made up of 13 amino acids. J was trimmed by 2 bases and V by 7 bases; bases with no gene match: 6. CDR3 protein: CSAAGTGPYEQYF. Written as DNA, the CDR3 is TGCAGCGCTGCTGGGACAGGGCCCTACGAGCAGTACTTC.

This clonotype has only a few counts. DNA for the CDR3: TGTGCCACCAGTGATTTAAGGGGGGACAATGAGCAGTTCTTC. This gives the protein CATSDLRGDNEQFF. This sequence joins TRBV24-1 and TRBJ2-1; D could derive from TRBD1 or TRBD2 (6 bases each). V dropped 1 base and J dropped 5 bases, with 8 bases sitting between them. In germline, CDR1 is KGHDR, CDR2 SFDVKD. The CDR3 covers 14 residues.

This clonotype occurred a few times. The germline gene is not matched at one end of the junction; a read error may be the cause. The CDR3 spells CAGSLDGGFTEAFF. For the CDR3, the DNA is TGCGCCGGCAGCTTGGATGGGGGATTCACTGAAGCTTTCTTT. The chain recombines TRBV5-1 with TRBJ1-1, with a possible D match to TRBD1 (5 bases). Germline V lookup: CDR1 SGHRS, CDR2 YFSETQ. This CDR3 contains 14 residues.

This clonotype was recorded at least ten times. V and J are TRBV4-2 and TRBJ2-3; 7 nucleotides match TRBD2. The V and J ends lost 7 bases and 6 bases, in that order; junction bases with no gene match: 7. This CDR3 is 13 amino acids long. Germline CDR1 LGHNA, CDR2 YNFKEQ. The CDR3 nucleotides read TGTGCCAGCACGCCGGCGGGAGAGGATACGCAGTATTTT. Translated: CASTPAGEDTQYF.

As concerns this clonotype: Given a much more abundant clone one base away, this may be a read error. The chain uses TRBV15 and TRBJ2-1, with D possibly TRBD2 on 6 matching bases. Germline-derived CDR1 and CDR2 are LNHNV and YYDKDF (reference sequence). The CDR3 loop spans 12 amino acids. The CDR3 DNA is TGTGACACCAGCAGAGATCTAGCGGAGCAGTTCTTC. As protein: CDTSRDLAEQFF.

J is TRBJ2-7 and V is TRBV9; 7 nucleotides align to TRBD2. The CDR3 sequence is 18 residues long. V was clipped by 0 bases and J by 5 bases; unmatched bases: 17. Germline CDR1 reads SGDLS; CDR2 reads YYNGEE. In DNA form, the CDR3 reads TGTGCCAGCAGCGTAGAGGGGAGGGTCGGGAGTGCTCCGGACGAGCAGTACTTC. Protein product: CASSVEGRVGSAPDEQYF.

This clonotype was seen a handful of times. This chain links TRBV19 with TRBJ2-6; the D is unclear. This CDR3 has 16 amino acids. Germline CDR1 is LNHDA and CDR2 is SQIVND (reference sequence). V was cut by 3 bases and J by 0 bases, with 9 bases left in between. CDR3 amino acids: CASSIGGSSGANVLTF. In DNA, the CDR3 is TGTGCCAGTAGTATTGGCGGAAGCTCTGGGGCCAACGTCCTGACTTTC.

This clonotype was counted only a few times. The chain joins TRBV4-3 to TRBJ1-3; a possible D gene is TRBD1 (5 bases). The ends were cut back, 0 bases at V and 9 bases at J, with 15 bases in the middle. Per the germline V gene, CDR1 is LGHNA and CDR2 is YSLEER. The CDR3 runs 15 residues. The CDR3 reads CASSQELQGWVTIYF. The CDR3 nucleotides read TGCGCCAGCAGCCAAGAGTTGCAGGGTTGGGTCACCATATATTTT.

V usage is TRBV6-1 and J usage is TRBJ2-3, with D possibly matching TRBD2 (6 bases). V was shortened by 2 bases and J by 8 bases, with 17 bases between the two germline ends. Per germline, CDR1 MNHNS and CDR2 SASEGT. The CDR3 has 15 residues. DNA for the CDR3: TGTGCCAGCAGTGAACGGCGGGATCCCCTCCCTACGCAGTATTTT. This codes for CASSERRDPLPTQYF.

This clonotype was found a few times. The chain couples TRBV4-2 to TRBJ2-7, with D tentatively TRBD1 (6 bases). CDR1 and CDR2 from the germline V gene are LGHNA and YNFKEQ. The V end lost 0 bases, the J end lost 5 bases, and 20 bases lay between the germline ends. The CDR3 length is 17 residues. In DNA, the CDR3 is TGTGCCAGCAGCCAAGATCCCGAGGCAGGGGCCTTTAACGAGCAGTACTTC. Translated: CASSQDPEAGAFNEQYF.

For this clonotype: One junction end disagrees with the germline gene, perhaps due to a read error. The chain carries TRBV28 and TRBJ1-5, with D possibly matching TRBD1 (5 bases). There are 14 residues in the CDR3. The germline gives CDR1 MDHEN, CDR2 SYDVKM. The CDR3 region has the DNA TGTGCCAGCAGTTTCCGGGACGGCAATCGGCCCCAGCATTTT. Encoded protein: CASSFRDGNRPQHF.

The CDR3 region is CSAEDSSSYEQYF. CDR3 DNA: TGCAGTGCTGAAGACAGCAGCTCCTACGAGCAGTACTTC. The rearrangement uses TRBV20-1 and TRBJ2-7; D perhaps matches TRBD1 (5 bases). Trimming took 5 bases from V and 0 from J, leaving 11 bases between them. From germline, CDR1 is DFQATT and CDR2 SNEGSKA (reference sequence). The CDR3 extends over 13 amino acids.

The V gene is TRBV4-2, the J gene TRBJ2-3, with D possibly called TRBD1 or TRBD2 (5 bases each). V was shortened by 0 bases and J by 7 bases, with 17 bases between the two germline ends. Per the germline V gene, CDR1 is LGHNA and CDR2 is YNFKEQ. This CDR3 region has 16 residues. The CDR3 spells CASSQDRELVFNTQYF. The CDR3 bases are TGTGCCAGCAGCCAAGACAGGGAACTAGTCTTTAATACGCAGTATTTT.

The V call is TRBV20-1, the J call TRBJ2-7; perhaps TRBD1 as D (5 bases). Deletions cut 7 bases from V and 3 bases from J, with 16 bases between. The germline CDR1 and CDR2 sequences are DFQATT and SNEGSKA (reference sequence). CDR3 size: 13 residues. Here the CDR3 reads CSGAEGVSYEQYF. The CDR3 bases are TGCAGTGGGGCGGAAGGGGTGAGCTACGAGCAGTACTTC.

This clonotype has a count of ten or more. The chain links TRBV29-1 to TRBJ2-7; TRBD2 matches 13 bases. CDR3 size: 18 residues. Germline CDR1 SQVTM, CDR2 ANQGSEA. V dropped 0 bases and J dropped 0; count of bases not matched to a gene: 8. In DNA, the CDR3 is TGCAGCGTTGAAGAGGGGACTAGCGGGGAGTCGAGCTCCTACGAGCAGTACTTC. The encoded protein is CSVEEGTSGESSSYEQYF.

This clonotype was detected ten times or more. V gene TRBV27 combines with J gene TRBJ2-7, with D perhaps matching TRBD1 (6 bases). Germline V gene sequence: CDR1 MNHEY, CDR2 SMNVEV (reference sequence). V dropped 4 bases and J dropped 4 bases, with 14 bases sitting between them. The CDR3 covers 14 residues. The CDR3 sequence is CASSSLQGAYEQYF. CDR3 nucleotides: TGTGCCAGCAGTTCACTACAGGGAGCGTACGAGCAGTACTTC.

This clonotype was recorded many times. This sequence joins TRBV6-1 and TRBJ1-5; D unresolved. V gave up 6 bases and J gave up 0 bases, with 6 bases separating them. The germline CDR1 and CDR2 sequences are MNHNS and SASEGT. CDR3 length: 13 amino acids. The chain's CDR3 is CASRPDSNQPQHF. The CDR3 DNA follows: TGTGCCAGCAGACCGGATAGCAATCAGCCCCAGCATTTT.

This clonotype was recorded at least ten times. V usage is TRBV12-3 or TRBV12-4 and J usage is TRBJ1-4, with D hard to call. The ends were cut back, 5 bases at V and 8 bases at J, with 18 bases in the middle. CDR3 size: 15 residues. The CDR3 protein is CASSPGPGGGEKLFF. CDR3 nucleotide sequence: TGTGCCAGCAGTCCAGGACCTGGCGGCGGCGAAAAACTGTTTTTT.

This clonotype occurred a few times. J is TRBJ1-1 and V is TRBV14, with D possibly TRBD1 on 5 matching bases. CDR3 length: 17 amino acids. Germline V gene sequence: CDR1 SGHDN, CDR2 FVKESK. The ends were cut back, 1 base at V and 4 bases at J, with 19 bases in the middle. The CDR3 bases are TGTGCCAGCAGCCAAGTTCCGGGGCTCGTATTCGGCACTGAAGCTTTCTTT. It translates to CASSQVPGLVFGTEAFF. Full variable domain (rest looked up from reference TRBV14 and TRBJ1-1): EAGVTQFPSHSVIEKGQTVTLRCDPISGHDNLYWYRRVMGKEIKFLLHFVKESKQDESGMPNNRFLAERTGGTYSTLKVQPAELEDSGVYFCASSQVPGLVFGTEAFFGQGTRLTVV.

With respect to this clonotype: A much larger clone differs from this one at a single base, so this may be a read error. The J gene is TRBJ2-7, the V gene TRBV7-6; no clear D. The length of the CDR3 is 15 residues. Germline CDR1 SGHVS, CDR2 FNYEAQ. V was cut by 11 bases and J by 1 base, with 21 bases left in between. This chain's CDR3 is CAPTARAGDSYEQYF. The CDR3 coding sequence is TGTGCCCCAACCGCCCGGGCAGGAGATTCCTACGAGCAGTACTTC.

Concerning this clonotype itself: This may arise from a read error, as a much more abundant clone is one base away. The chain couples TRBV4-3 to TRBJ2-7; 7 bases line up with TRBD2. CDR1 LGHNA and CDR2 YSLEER come from the germline V gene. There are 17 residues in the CDR3. CDR3 in amino acids: CASSQDYSGLADYEQCF. The CDR3 region has the DNA TGCGCCAGCAGCCAAGATTATTCTGGGCTAGCGGACTACGAGCAGTGCTTC.

V usage is TRBV11-3 and J usage is TRBJ2-2; 10 bases are a match to TRBD1. From germline, CDR1 is SGHNT and CDR2 YENEEA. With V trimmed by 3 bases and J by 3 bases, 1 base remained unmatched. CDR3 length: 15 residues. CDR3 sequence: CASSFGTGDTGELFF. The DNA for the CDR3 is TGTGCCAGCAGCTTTGGGACAGGGGACACCGGGGAGCTGTTTTTT.

The V gene is TRBV7-3, the J gene TRBJ2-3, with D perhaps TRBD1 (6 bases). The CDR3 covers 19 residues. V lost 2 bases, J lost 0 bases, and 21 bases lay in between. Germline CDR1 SGHTA, CDR2 FQGTGA. As DNA, the CDR3 is TGTGCCAGCAGCTTACGCGCAGGGGAGTCCTTAACTAGCACAGATACGCAGTATTTT. Protein product: CASSLRAGESLTSTDTQYF.